A single sample gave rise to the 11 T cell receptor beta chains below, sequenced in a study of long-term antiretroviral therapy in people with HIV. immunoSEQ v3.0 was run at survey level. TCRdb's copy holds only in-frame clones and misses some; the assay was immunoSEQ multiplex PCR. The sample yields more than 20,000 clones, about 86% seen once. The sequencing here drew on unsorted PBMCs, taken 3 years after starting antiretroviral therapy. The receptors come from a man aged 18-30 years with HIV.

V gene TRBV5-1 combines with J gene TRBJ2-2, with D perhaps given as TRBD1 or TRBD2 (6 bases each). The CDR3 spans 14 residues. Trimming shortened V by 3 bases and J by 4 bases, and 10 bases separated the two germline ends. Germline-derived CDR1 and CDR2 are SGHRS and YFSETQ. For the CDR3, the DNA is TGCGCCAGCAGCTGGACGGGGGCCACCGGGGAGCTGTTTTTT. This translates into CASSWTGATGELFF.

The chain links TRBV6-6 to TRBJ2-1, with D possibly TRBD1 on 5 matching bases. The germline V and J ends were trimmed by 7 bases and 0 bases, with 10 bases remaining between them. This CDR3 is 14 amino acids long. Germline values: CDR1 MNHNY, CDR2 SVGAGI (reference sequence). CDR3 coding DNA: TGTGCCAGCACTAGGGGTTTCTCCTACAATGAGCAGTTCTTC. Its translation is CASTRGFSYNEQFF.

The chain combines TRBV2 with TRBJ2-7, with no clear D. From germline, CDR1 is SNHLY and CDR2 FYNNEI. Trimming stripped 8 bases from V and 2 bases from J, with 10 bases between. This CDR3 region has 12 residues. The CDR3 protein is CASSHTAYEQYV. In DNA form, the CDR3 reads TGTGCCAGCTCTCACACTGCCTACGAGCAGTACGTC.

The rearrangement joins TRBV7-9 to TRBJ1-5, with no clear D. CDR1 and CDR2 (germline): SEHNR, FQNEAQ (reference sequence). This CDR3 contains 14 residues. The V end lost 1 base, the J end lost 6 bases, and 10 bases lay between the germline ends. The CDR3 here is CASSLGGGVQPQHF. As DNA, the CDR3 is TGTGCCAGCAGCTTAGGGGGTGGCGTTCAGCCCCAGCATTTT.

The chain is built from TRBV27 and TRBJ2-7; 7 bases map to TRBD1. Germline V gene data show CDR1 as MNHEY and CDR2 as SMNVEV (reference sequence). The V segment lost 6 bases and the J segment 3 bases; nucleotides outside the gene matches: 14. CDR3 size: 16 residues. The CDR3, as DNA: TGTGCCAGCAGCCTAAACCAGGGGGATATTATCTACGAGCAGTACTTC. Translating gives CASSLNQGDIIYEQYF.

The chain carries TRBV6-5 and TRBJ1-3, with D unclear. This CDR3 contains 16 residues. V was trimmed by 0 bases and J by 8 bases, leaving 17 bases between them. Germline V gene lookup returns CDR1 MNHEY and CDR2 SVGAGI. CDR3 nucleotides: TGTGCCAGCAGTTACTCGAGGGTTTTAGCTGGGTACACCATATATTTT. Amino acids: CASSYSRVLAGYTIYF.

The rearrangement uses TRBV5-4 and TRBJ2-6, with no clear D. V was pared by 0 bases and J by 0 bases, with 4 bases between. The CDR3 sequence is 15 residues long. CDR1 is SGHNT and CDR2 is YYREEE in the germline V gene (reference sequence). CDR3 sequence reads: CASSLDSSGANVLTF. The CDR3 DNA sequence: TGTGCCAGCAGCTTGGACAGCTCTGGGGCCAACGTCCTGACTTTC.

The chain combines TRBV7-9 with TRBJ2-7, with 10 nucleotides matching TRBD2. Germline V gene data show CDR1 as SEHNR and CDR2 as FQNEAQ (reference sequence). CDR3 size: 15 residues. The V gene end was trimmed by 6 bases and the J gene end by 4 bases; junction bases not matched to a gene: 9. CDR3 in amino acids: CASRSLGLAVYEQYV. The DNA for the CDR3 is TGTGCCAGCAGGTCACTTGGACTAGCGGTTTACGAGCAGTACGTC.

The V call is TRBV7-9, the J call TRBJ2-3; maybe TRBD2 (5 bases). The germline gives CDR1 SEHNR, CDR2 FQNEAQ (reference sequence). The CDR3 has 14 amino acids. Trimming removed 1 base from V and 4 bases from J, with 9 bases in between. The CDR3 nucleotides read TGTGCCAGCAGCTTAGGAGGGTCCGCAGATACGCAGTATTTT. This gives the protein CASSLGGSADTQYF.

The chain combines TRBV6-5 with TRBJ1-2, with TRBD1 as a possible D gene (5 bases). This CDR3 spans 12 amino acids. Germline CDR1 MNHEY, CDR2 SVGAGI. V was trimmed by 6 bases and J by 7 bases, leaving 12 bases between them. CDR3 residues: CASSRPGGGYTF. The CDR3, as DNA: TGTGCCAGCAGCCGCCCCGGGGGTGGCTACACCTTC.

The chain combines TRBV4-1 with TRBJ1-5, with D tentatively TRBD1 (5 bases). Trimming shortened V by 6 bases and J by 0 bases, and 12 bases separated the two germline ends. In germline, CDR1 is MGHRA, CDR2 YSYEKL. This CDR3 is 15 amino acids long. The CDR3 DNA is TGCGCCAGCAGTTTGGACAACTATAGCAATCAGCCCCAGCATTTT. This gives the protein CASSLDNYSNQPQHF.